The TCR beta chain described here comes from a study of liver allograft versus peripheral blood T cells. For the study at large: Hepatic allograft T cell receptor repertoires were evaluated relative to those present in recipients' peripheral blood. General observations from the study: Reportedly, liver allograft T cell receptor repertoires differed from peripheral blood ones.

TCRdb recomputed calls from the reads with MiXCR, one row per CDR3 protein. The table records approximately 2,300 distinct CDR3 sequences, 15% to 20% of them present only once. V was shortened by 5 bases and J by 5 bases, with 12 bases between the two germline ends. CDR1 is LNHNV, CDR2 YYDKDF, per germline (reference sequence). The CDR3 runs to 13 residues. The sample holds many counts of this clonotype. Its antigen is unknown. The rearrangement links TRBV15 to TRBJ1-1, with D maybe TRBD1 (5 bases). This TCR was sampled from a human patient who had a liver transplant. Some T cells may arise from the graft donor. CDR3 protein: CATSRRRGTEAFF. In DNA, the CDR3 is TGTGCCACCAGCCGACGGAGGGGTACTGAAGCTTTCTTT.